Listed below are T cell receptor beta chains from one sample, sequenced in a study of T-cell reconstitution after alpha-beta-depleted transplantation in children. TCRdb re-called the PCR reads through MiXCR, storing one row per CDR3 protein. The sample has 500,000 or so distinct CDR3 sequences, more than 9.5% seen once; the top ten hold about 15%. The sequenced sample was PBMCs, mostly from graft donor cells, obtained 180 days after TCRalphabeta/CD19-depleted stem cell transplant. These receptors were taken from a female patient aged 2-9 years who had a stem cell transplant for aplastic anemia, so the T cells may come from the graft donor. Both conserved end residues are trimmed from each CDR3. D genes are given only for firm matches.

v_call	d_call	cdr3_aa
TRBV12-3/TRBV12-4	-	ASSSGGTNTEAF
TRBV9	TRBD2	ASSAGRTSGTQY
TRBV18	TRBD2	ASSPLGGTNSYNEQF
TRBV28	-	ASSLLPPKYNEQF
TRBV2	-	ASSEGSASYYEQY
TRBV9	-	ASSVVGTGGDGYT
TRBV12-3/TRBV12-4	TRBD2	ASSSPKGRLAGGPTDTQY
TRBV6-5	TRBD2	ASSYSNYPGGGETQY
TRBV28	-	ASSPRPIYGYT
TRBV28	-	ASSSSFFSGANVLT
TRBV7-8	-	ASSPRDTSSYNEQF
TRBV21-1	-	ASSKGRGPSGNRETQY
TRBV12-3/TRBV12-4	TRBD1	ASSPQGASGNTIY
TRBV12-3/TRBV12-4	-	ASSFTTSYEQY
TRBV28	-	ASSPAIGGGYT
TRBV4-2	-	ASSQERVVIAADTQY
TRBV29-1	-	SVDVGNNYGYT
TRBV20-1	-	SARDYGSYNEQF
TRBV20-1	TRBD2	SAFGLAKETQY
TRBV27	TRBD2	ASSRTSGRTYEQY
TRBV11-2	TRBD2	ASSLEGGGGGRAHEQY
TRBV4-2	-	ASSQDFTGNSNQPQH
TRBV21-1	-	ASRTKMNTEAF
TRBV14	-	ASSQFERGFYGYT
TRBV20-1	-	SAWGFDEQY
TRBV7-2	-	ASSLETGRINQPQH
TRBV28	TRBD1	ASSSAGQGGYGYT
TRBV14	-	ASSQVGLGTDGYT
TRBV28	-	ASSLTSGIRTGELF
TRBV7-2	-	ASSLIHGSYEQY
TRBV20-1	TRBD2	SARAPSSGRASEQF
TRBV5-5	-	ASSQVSQGSTEAF
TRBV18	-	ASSRNEPGTQNIQY
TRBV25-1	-	ASSQDSGRGKLF